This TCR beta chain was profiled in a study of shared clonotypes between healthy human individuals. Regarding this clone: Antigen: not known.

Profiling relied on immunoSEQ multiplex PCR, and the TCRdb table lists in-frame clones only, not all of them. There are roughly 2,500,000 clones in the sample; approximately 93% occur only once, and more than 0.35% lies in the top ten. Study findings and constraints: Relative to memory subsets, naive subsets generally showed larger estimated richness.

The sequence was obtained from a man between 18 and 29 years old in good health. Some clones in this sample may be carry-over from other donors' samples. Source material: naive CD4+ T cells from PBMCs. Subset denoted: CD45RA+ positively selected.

The DNA of the CDR3 is TGTGCCTGGATGGGGCTAGCGGCGTTCACAGATACGCAGTATTTT. Translation gives CAWMGLAAFTDTQYF. The V gene is TRBV30, the J gene TRBJ2-3, with 7 bases fitting TRBD2. The CDR3 is 15 residues long. Trimming took 4 bases from V and 2 from J; bases not matched to a gene: 9. Germline V gene data show CDR1 as GTSNPN and CDR2 as SVGIG (reference sequence).